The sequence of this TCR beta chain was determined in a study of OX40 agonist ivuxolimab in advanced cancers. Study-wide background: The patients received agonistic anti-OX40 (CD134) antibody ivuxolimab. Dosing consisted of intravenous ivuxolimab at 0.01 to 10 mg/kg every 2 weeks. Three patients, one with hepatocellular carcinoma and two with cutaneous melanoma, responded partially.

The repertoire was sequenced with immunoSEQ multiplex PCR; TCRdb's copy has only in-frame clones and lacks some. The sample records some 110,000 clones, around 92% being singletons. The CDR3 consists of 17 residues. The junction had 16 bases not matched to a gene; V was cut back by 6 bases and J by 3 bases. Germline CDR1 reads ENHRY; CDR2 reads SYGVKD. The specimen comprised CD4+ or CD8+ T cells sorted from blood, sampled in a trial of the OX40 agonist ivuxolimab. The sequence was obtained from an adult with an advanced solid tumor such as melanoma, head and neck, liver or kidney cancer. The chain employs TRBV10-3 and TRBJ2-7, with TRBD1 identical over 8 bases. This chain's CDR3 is CAISPGQGPPSRYEQYF. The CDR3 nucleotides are TGTGCCATCAGCCCAGGACAGGGCCCACCATCTCGCTACGAGCAGTACTTC.